Each of the 18 T cell receptor beta chains below was sequenced from the same sample in a study of T cells in Graves' hyperthyroidism and ophthalmopathy. What was amplified from RNA transcripts were TCR beta CDR3 regions. A first-round RT-PCR of the TCR CDR3 used the HTBI primer set. TCRdb redid the calling of the multiplex PCR reads with MiXCR, one entry per CDR3 protein. The repertoire has hundreds of thousands of distinct CDR3 sequences, approximately 15% of them found once; the top ten carry around 24%. The sequencing input was blood. Source of these receptors: a woman between 25 and 40 years old with Graves' hyperthyroidism.

V is TRBV7-9 and J is TRBJ1-2; 9 bases agree with TRBD1. V trimming: 3 bases; J trimming: 4 bases; junction bases outside the gene matches: 9. Germline CDR1 SEHNR, CDR2 FQNEAQ (reference sequence). The CDR3 spans 16 residues. DNA of the CDR3: TGTGCCAGCAGCTTGGCTACGGGACAGGGAGGCTATGGCTACACCTTC. Translation: CASSLATGQGGYGYTF.

The rearrangement links TRBV12-3 or TRBV12-4 to TRBJ2-1; D might be TRBD1 (6 bases). The CDR3 length is 14 residues. Trimming pared 4 bases from V and 6 bases from J, leaving 13 bases between. The CDR3 is CASSSPGELNEQFF. The DNA for the CDR3 is TGTGCCAGCAGTTCGCCAGGGGAGCTCAATGAGCAGTTCTTC.

This clonotype was counted ten times or more. A single base separates this from a much larger clone, so it may be a read error. The chain recombines TRBV11-2 with TRBJ2-7; D remains ambiguous. The CDR3 is 12 amino acids. Germline V CDR1 and CDR2: SGHAT, FQNNGV. V was trimmed by 5 bases and J by 4 bases, leaving 9 bases between them. The CDR3 sequence is CASSLQRYEQYF. For the CDR3, the DNA is TGTGCCAGCAGCCTACAGCGTTACGAGCAGTACTTC.

This rearrangement joins TRBV14 to TRBJ1-4; TRBD1 is a possible D gene (5 bases). The CDR3 spans 16 residues. Trimming pared 5 bases from V and 5 bases from J, leaving 18 bases between. From germline, CDR1 is SGHDN and CDR2 FVKESK. This CDR3 is CASSYAGTGRNEKLFF. In DNA form, the CDR3 reads TGTGCCAGCAGCTACGCCGGGACGGGACGGAATGAAAAACTGTTTTTT.

CDR3 bases: TGTGCCAGCAGCTCGATGACAGGCACCGGGGAGCTGTTTTTT. Residues: CASSSMTGTGELFF. The chain recombines TRBV5-8 with TRBJ2-2, with D perhaps matching TRBD1 (6 bases). With 3 bases removed from V and 4 bases from J, the gap between germline ends came to 10 bases. The CDR3 consists of 14 residues. CDR1 and CDR2 from the germline V gene are SGHTS and YDEGEE. Full variable domain (rest looked up from reference TRBV5-8 and TRBJ2-2): EAGVTQSPTHLIKTRGQQATLRCSPISGHTSVYWYQQALGLGLQFLLWYDEGEERNRGNFPPRFSGRQFPNYSSELNVNALELEDSALYLCASSSMTGTGELFFGEGSRLTVL.

The sample holds a few counts of this clonotype. The chain uses TRBV12-3 or TRBV12-4 and TRBJ1-5, with D possibly TRBD1 on 5 matching bases. Trimming pared 6 bases from V and 0 bases from J, leaving 18 bases between. The CDR3 totals 17 residues. CDR3: CASRSGTETYSNQPQHF. Here the CDR3 DNA reads TGTGCCAGCAGATCCGGGACTGAAACCTATAGCAATCAGCCCCAGCATTTT.

The chain recombines TRBV6-1 with TRBJ1-4; unclear D gene. Trimming took off 6 bases at V and 8 bases at J, with 13 bases between the two ends. Germline CDR1 MNHNS, CDR2 SASEGT. The length of the CDR3 is 13 residues. The CDR3 here is CASSRGGDEKLFF. In nucleotides, the CDR3 is TGTGCCAGCAGCCGGGGAGGTGACGAAAAACTGTTTTTT.

At least ten counts were recorded for this clonotype. The rearrangement links TRBV11-2 to TRBJ2-5; D gene unclear. This CDR3 spans 15 amino acids. V lost 5 bases and J lost 5, with 18 bases in between. The germline V gene encodes CDR1 SGHAT and CDR2 FQNNGV. In DNA form, the CDR3 reads TGTGCCAGCAGCCTACTCCCTGTTGGGGTTGAGACCCAGTACTTC. This translates into CASSLLPVGVETQYF. The full variable domain, its missing parts supplied by reference TRBV11-2 and TRBJ2-5, is EAGVAQSPRYKIIEKRQSVAFWCNPISGHATLYWYQQILGQGPKLLIQFQNNGVVDDSQLPKDRFSAERLKGVDSTLKIQPAKLEDSAVYLCASSLLPVGVETQYFGPGTRLLVL.

This clonotype was seen more than once but under ten times. CDR3 coding DNA: TGTGCCAGTACCCAAGGGGGGGCGCCGTCGGAGACCCAGTACTTC. This sequence encodes CASTQGGAPSETQYF. The chain couples TRBV19 to TRBJ2-5; D perhaps matches TRBD2 (7 bases). CDR1 is LNHDA, CDR2 SQIVND, per germline (reference sequence). The CDR3 is 15 amino acids. The V and J ends lost 7 bases and 5 bases respectively, with 20 bases between them.

This clonotype was counted a few times. This chain connects TRBV6-4 to TRBJ1-5; the D is unclear. The V gene lost 2 bases and the J gene lost 5 bases, with 10 bases spanning the gap. The CDR3 spans 14 residues. Looked up from germline, CDR1 is MRHNA and CDR2 is SNTAGT. For the CDR3, the DNA is TGTGCCAGCAGTGACCAGGCTGGGGATCAGCCCCAGCATTTT. Encoded protein: CASSDQAGDQPQHF.

This clonotype was detected a few times. The genes are TRBV3-1 and TRBJ2-1; 14 bases are a match to TRBD2. The trim removed 0 bases at V and 5 bases at J, leaving 6 bases unmatched. From germline, CDR1 is LGHDT and CDR2 YNNKEL (reference sequence). The CDR3 totals 18 residues. In nucleotides, the CDR3 is TGTGCCAGCAGCCAAGAGTGGCCGACTAGCGGGAGGGACAATGAGCAGTTCTTC. Encoded protein: CASSQEWPTSGRDNEQFF.

This clonotype occurred many times. This rearrangement joins TRBV28 to TRBJ2-3, with D possibly matching TRBD2 (6 bases). There are 16 residues in the CDR3. The germline gives CDR1 MDHEN, CDR2 SYDVKM. V was clipped by 0 bases and J by 2 bases, with 12 bases between them. CDR3 region: CASSLWGGIVTDTQYF. The DNA of the CDR3 is TGTGCCAGCAGTTTATGGGGGGGAATAGTCACAGATACGCAGTATTTT.

This clonotype was detected only a few times. The chain links TRBV28 to TRBJ2-1, with 8 positions matching TRBD1. Germline values: CDR1 MDHEN, CDR2 SYDVKM. The CDR3 runs to 11 residues. V shed 11 bases and J 9 bases; nucleotides not matched to a gene: 6. The DNA for the CDR3 is TGTGCCGTGACAGGGGTGGGTGAGCAGTTCTTC. Translated, it gives CAVTGVGEQFF.

This clonotype has a handful of counts. The chain uses TRBV29-1 and TRBJ1-5; no clear D. Trimming shortened V by 4 bases and J by 6 bases, and 13 bases separated the two germline ends. The CDR3 consists of 13 residues. CDR1 and CDR2 from the germline V gene are SQVTM and ANQGSEA. The CDR3 is CSVGPPSGQPQHF. CDR3 DNA sequence: TGCAGCGTTGGCCCCCCTAGTGGTCAGCCCCAGCATTTT.

This clonotype has just a few counts. CDR3 amino acids: CASQTSPTDTQYF. The CDR3 DNA reads TGTGCCAGCCAGACTAGCCCCACAGATACGCAGTATTTT. J is TRBJ2-3 and V is TRBV3-1, with 7 bases fitting TRBD2. Losses at the gene ends were 8 bases for V and 2 bases for J; bases not matched to a gene: 4. Looked up from germline, CDR1 is LGHDT and CDR2 is YNNKEL (reference sequence). This CDR3 is built from 13 residues.

V usage is TRBV3-1 and J usage is TRBJ2-7, with TRBD2 as a possible D gene (7 bases). Per the germline V gene, CDR1 is LGHDT and CDR2 is YNNKEL (reference sequence). The CDR3 covers 16 residues. Trimming took 4 bases from V and 0 from J, leaving 16 bases between them. This chain's CDR3 is CASSPFGGRDSYEQYF. CDR3 DNA: TGTGCCAGCAGCCCCTTCGGGGGGCGGGACTCCTACGAGCAGTACTTC.

V gene TRBV29-1 combines with J gene TRBJ1-1; D may be TRBD1 (5 bases). CDR3 length: 13 residues. V was pared by 4 bases and J by 0 bases, with 9 bases between. Germline loops: CDR1 SQVTM, CDR2 ANQGSEA. The CDR3 here is CSVAGKMNTEAFF. DNA of the CDR3: TGCAGCGTTGCAGGGAAAATGAACACTGAAGCTTTCTTT.

This sequence joins TRBV7-2 and TRBJ2-5, with TRBD2 matching over 15 bases. The CDR3 contains 18 residues. In germline, CDR1 is SGHTA, CDR2 FQGNSA. Germline trimming cut 3 bases from V and 4 bases from J; bases unmatched to any gene: 9. CDR3 sequence (DNA): TGTGCCAGCAGCTTGAGACCGGGACTAGCGGGAGGTAGAGAGACCCAGTACTTC. It encodes CASSLRPGLAGGRETQYF.